These 30 T cell receptor beta chains were all obtained from the same sample, sequenced in a study of T cell changes during pregnancy in multiple sclerosis. Sequencing used immunoSEQ multiplex PCR; TCRdb keeps in-frame clones, though not all of them. The sample includes about 73,000 clones, approximately 92% seen only once; the top ten take approximately 2.1%. The sequencing here drew on peripheral blood, taken in the second trimester of pregnancy. The receptors were gathered from a female donor in good health, enrolled as a control in a pregnancy study.

The gene calls are TRBV30 and TRBJ1-1; D is undetermined. V was shortened by 1 base and J by 0 bases, with 18 bases between the two germline ends. This CDR3 is 17 amino acids long. The germline gives CDR1 GTSNPN, CDR2 SVGIG (reference sequence). The CDR3 sequence: CAWSGSSGFILNTEAFF. The CDR3, as DNA: TGTGCCTGGAGTGGGTCCTCCGGGTTTATCTTGAACACTGAAGCTTTCTTT. The full variable domain, with the rest looked up from reference TRBV30 and TRBJ1-1, is SQTIHQWPATLVQPVGSPLSLECTVEGTSNPNLYWYRQAAGRGLQLLFYSVGIGQISSEVPQNLSASRPQDRQFILSSKKLLLSDSGFYLCAWSGSSGFILNTEAFFGQGTRLTVV.

J is TRBJ1-2 and V is TRBV14; D might be TRBD1 (5 bases). The CDR3 contains 13 residues. V dropped 6 bases and J dropped 2 bases, with 10 bases sitting between them. The germline V gene encodes CDR1 SGHDN and CDR2 FVKESK. The CDR3 DNA sequence: TGTGCCAGCAGTCTCCGGGGGAACTATGGCTACACCTTC. It translates to CASSLRGNYGYTF. Full variable domain (missing parts from reference TRBV14 and TRBJ1-2): EAGVTQFPSHSVIEKGQTVTLRCDPISGHDNLYWYRRVMGKEIKFLLHFVKESKQDESGMPNNRFLAERTGGTYSTLKVQPAELEDSGVYFCASSLRGNYGYTFGSGTRLTVV.

This chain links TRBV6-5 with TRBJ1-2; D is unresolved. Trimming left V 2 bases short and J 5 bases short, with 15 bases between. Germline assignment: CDR1 MNHEY and CDR2 SVGAGI. This CDR3 has 15 amino acids. Written as DNA, the CDR3 is TGTGCCAGCAGTTACACCGAGAGGAGGGCGTATGGCTACACCTTC. Translated: CASSYTERRAYGYTF.

The chain joins TRBV9 to TRBJ2-2; D may be TRBD1 (6 bases). The CDR3 totals 16 residues. The germline V and J ends were trimmed by 4 bases and 0 bases, with 13 bases remaining between them. Germline loops: CDR1 SGDLS, CDR2 YYNGEE. The CDR3 nucleotides are TGTGCCAGCAGCCTAACTACAGGGCCGAACACCGGGGAGCTGTTTTTT. This codes for CASSLTTGPNTGELFF.

V is TRBV6-1 and J is TRBJ2-1; no clear D. There are 15 residues in the CDR3. Trimming removed 1 base from V and 0 bases from J, with 7 bases in between. Germline-derived CDR1 and CDR2 are MNHNS and SASEGT. The CDR3 region is CASSEGRSSYNEQFF. For the CDR3, the DNA is TGTGCCAGCAGTGAAGGTAGAAGCTCCTACAATGAGCAGTTCTTC.

The chain is built from TRBV6-1 and TRBJ2-3; D possibly corresponds to TRBD2 (5 bases). V was clipped by 8 bases and J by 0 bases, with 12 bases between them. Germline V gives CDR1 MNHNS, CDR2 SASEGT. The CDR3 runs 14 residues. The CDR3 sequence is CASALGLSTDTQYF. CDR3 nucleotides: TGTGCCAGCGCCCTTGGACTGAGCACAGATACGCAGTATTTT.

V gene TRBV7-9 combines with J gene TRBJ1-4; no clear D gene. V gave up 0 bases and J gave up 8 bases, with 10 bases separating them. CDR1 SEHNR and CDR2 FQNEAQ come from the germline V gene (reference sequence). This CDR3 has 14 amino acids. Written as DNA, the CDR3 is TGTGCCAGCAGCTTAGCGGGCCAAAAGGAAAAACTGTTTTTT. This sequence encodes CASSLAGQKEKLFF.

V usage is TRBV5-4 and J usage is TRBJ2-1; 7 positions match TRBD1. V shed 3 bases, J shed 8 bases, and the junction held 5 bases outside the gene matches. The CDR3 is 13 amino acids. From germline, CDR1 is SGHNT and CDR2 YYREEE (reference sequence). For the CDR3, the DNA is TGTGCCAGCAGCTCCCAGGGGGTGCATGAGCAGTTCTTC. It encodes CASSSQGVHEQFF.

The rearrangement uses TRBV9 and TRBJ2-5; D gene ambiguous. Trimming shortened V by 4 bases and J by 5 bases, and 12 bases separated the two germline ends. There are 13 residues in the CDR3. Germline CDR1 is SGDLS and CDR2 is YYNGEE. The CDR3 DNA reads TGTGCCAGCAGCTCCAGATTGCGGGAGACCCAGTACTTC. Its translation is CASSSRLRETQYF.

The rearrangement links TRBV7-9 to TRBJ2-7; a weak D match, TRBD2 (5 bases). The germline V gene encodes CDR1 SEHNR and CDR2 FQNEAQ (reference sequence). The V end lost 4 bases, the J end lost 2 bases, and 6 bases lay between the germline ends. CDR3 length: 12 amino acids. This CDR3 reads CASSSGAYEQYF. CDR3 nucleotide sequence: TGTGCCAGCAGCTCCGGGGCCTACGAGCAGTACTTC.

This sequence joins TRBV30 and TRBJ2-5; the match to TRBD2 covers 12 bases. CDR1 GTSNPN and CDR2 SVGIG come from the germline V gene (reference sequence). Unmatched junction bases numbered 8, after V lost 2 bases and J lost 7 bases. The CDR3 contains 15 residues. The CDR3 DNA reads as TGTGCCTGGAGTCCACTAGCGGGGGGCCGGGCGACCCAGTACTTC. Its translation is CAWSPLAGGRATQYF. Combining the CDR3 with reference TRBV30 and TRBJ2-5 gives the whole variable domain SQTIHQWPATLVQPVGSPLSLECTVEGTSNPNLYWYRQAAGRGLQLLFYSVGIGQISSEVPQNLSASRPQDRQFILSSKKLLLSDSGFYLCAWSPLAGGRATQYFGPGTRLLVL.

V is TRBV5-6 and J is TRBJ1-2, with 7 bases fitting TRBD1. The CDR3 runs to 15 residues. After removal of 4 bases from V and 0 bases from J, the junction contained 6 bases not matched to a gene. CDR1 SGHDT and CDR2 YYEEEE come from the germline V gene. Written as DNA, the CDR3 is TGTGCCAGCAGCCTGACAGGGACAACTAACTATGGCTACACCTTC. Residues: CASSLTGTTNYGYTF.

The chain couples TRBV5-4 to TRBJ2-6; 11 nucleotides agree with TRBD1. CDR1 is SGHNT, CDR2 YYREEE, per germline (reference sequence). The V gene end was trimmed by 2 bases and the J gene end by 2 bases; junction bases not matched to a gene: 3. The CDR3 extends over 17 amino acids. This CDR3 is CASSFLDRGPGANVLTF. In DNA, the CDR3 is TGTGCCAGCAGCTTTCTGGACAGGGGGCCTGGGGCCAACGTCCTGACTTTC.

The chain is built from TRBV4-3 and TRBJ2-1; D possibly corresponds to TRBD2 (5 bases). CDR1 and CDR2 (germline): LGHNA, YSLEER. This CDR3 is built from 17 residues. The V and J ends lost 2 bases and 2 bases respectively, with 16 bases between them. This CDR3 reads CASSQSVAGVAYNEQFF. For the CDR3, the DNA is TGCGCCAGCAGCCAAAGCGTCGCCGGGGTGGCCTACAATGAGCAGTTCTTC.

The chain combines TRBV18 with TRBJ1-5; D unclear. CDR3 length: 15 amino acids. In germline, CDR1 is KGHSH, CDR2 LQKENI. V was trimmed by 2 bases and J by 4 bases, leaving 12 bases between them. As DNA, the CDR3 is TGTGCCAGCTCACCAGGGCAGGCCTCAAATCAGCCCCAGCATTTT. This encodes CASSPGQASNQPQHF.

J is TRBJ1-2 and V is TRBV2, with 9 bases matching TRBD1. The length of the CDR3 is 15 residues. The junction had 5 bases not matched to a gene; V was cut back by 1 base and J by 5 bases. From germline, CDR1 is SNHLY and CDR2 FYNNEI. As DNA, the CDR3 is TGTGCCAGCAGTGAAGTCGGGGACAGGGCGTATGGCTACACCTTC. Protein product: CASSEVGDRAYGYTF.

This chain joins TRBV2 and TRBJ2-7, with a tentative D call TRBD1 (6 bases). The V and J ends lost 6 bases and 3 bases respectively, with 15 bases between them. The germline CDR1 and CDR2 sequences are SNHLY and FYNNEI. CDR3 length equals 14 residues. The DNA of the CDR3 is TGTGCCAGCAGGATCGAGGGGGTAGACTACGAGCAGTACTTC. This gives the protein CASRIEGVDYEQYF.

The V call is TRBV7-6, the J call TRBJ2-2, with 11 bases fitting TRBD2. The V segment lost 3 bases and the J segment 6 bases; nucleotides outside the gene matches: 9. The length of the CDR3 is 17 residues. Germline V gene data show CDR1 as SGHVS and CDR2 as FNYEAQ. CDR3 DNA: TGTGCCAGCAGCTTGGAGGCTAGCGGGGGGCCCGCCGGGGAGCTGTTTTTT. It translates to CASSLEASGGPAGELFF.

The genes are TRBV9 and TRBJ2-2; 9 bases align to TRBD1. There are 17 residues in the CDR3. With 1 base clipped from V and 0 bases from J, the junction kept 4 bases outside the gene matches. CDR1 and CDR2 (germline): SGDLS, YYNGEE. The chain's CDR3 is CASSVPYRGPNTGELFF. The CDR3 DNA follows: TGTGCCAGCAGCGTACCATACAGGGGGCCGAACACCGGGGAGCTGTTTTTT.

The table lists this clone with a count of one. The chain recombines TRBV6-5 with TRBJ1-1; D unresolved. The CDR3 has 14 residues. Trimming shortened V by 0 bases and J by 1 base, and 6 bases separated the two germline ends. Germline values: CDR1 MNHEY, CDR2 SVGAGI. The CDR3 region is CASSYSYSNTEAFF. The DNA of the CDR3 is TGTGCCAGCAGTTACTCGTATTCGAACACTGAAGCTTTCTTT.

As DNA, the CDR3 is TGCGCCAGCAGTGAATGGGGGCAGGGGCAGCCCCAGCATTTT. Its translation: CASSEWGQGQPQHF. The chain uses TRBV10-2 and TRBJ1-5; maybe TRBD1 (6 bases). The CDR3 contains 14 residues. V shed 3 bases and J shed 7 bases, with 13 bases lying between them. Looked up from germline, CDR1 is WSHSY and CDR2 is SAAADI.

This rearrangement joins TRBV28 to TRBJ1-5, with 8 nucleotides matching TRBD1. CDR1 is MDHEN and CDR2 is SYDVKM in the germline V gene. The trim removed 9 bases at V and 2 bases at J, leaving 18 bases unmatched. The CDR3 sequence is 18 residues long. CDR3 nucleotides: TGTGCCAGTTGCCCCGGACAGGGACTTAAGGGGGGCAATCAGCCCCAGCATTTT. It translates to CASCPGQGLKGGNQPQHF.

The genes are TRBV12-5 and TRBJ2-2, with TRBD1 as a possible D gene (6 bases). Trimming stripped 4 bases from V and 0 bases from J, with 12 bases between. The length of the CDR3 is 16 residues. Germline CDR1 is LGHNT and CDR2 is FRNRAP. The CDR3 DNA is TGTGCTAGTGGTTCGGGAACAGGGTCGAACACCGGGGAGCTGTTTTTT. It is translated as CASGSGTGSNTGELFF. Complete variable domain (other parts from reference TRBV12-5 and TRBJ2-2): DARVTQTPRHKVTEMGQEVTMRCQPILGHNTVFWYRQTMMQGLELLAYFRNRAPLDDSGMPKDRFSAEMPDATLATLKIQPSEPRDSAVYFCASGSGTGSNTGELFFGEGSRLTVL.

As regards this clone: The germline gene is not matched at one end of the junction; a read error may be the cause. This CDR3 is also generated by other DNA sequences in the sample. The chain couples TRBV19 to TRBJ1-1, with 7 bases aligning to TRBD1. The germline gives CDR1 LNHDA, CDR2 SQIVND (reference sequence). This CDR3 region has 18 residues. The CDR3 reads CASSILGQMRGGNTEAFF. For the CDR3, the DNA is TGTGCCAGTAGTATCCTGGGACAGATGAGAGGTGGGAACACTGAAGCCTTCTTT.

V is TRBV10-3 and J is TRBJ2-2, with TRBD2 as a possible D gene (6 bases). V was shortened by 8 bases and J by 3 bases, with 16 bases between the two germline ends. Germline CDR1 reads ENHRY; CDR2 reads SYGVKD. The CDR3 is 15 residues long. CDR3 nucleotides: TGTGCCATCGGCTTGGGACTCTCGTACACCGGGGAGCTGTTTTTT. The encoded protein is CAIGLGLSYTGELFF.

This chain links TRBV5-4 with TRBJ1-1; unclear D gene. The germline V gene has CDR1 SGHNT and CDR2 YYREEE (reference sequence). The CDR3 runs 19 residues. The V end lost 4 bases, the J end lost 0 bases, and 25 bases lay between the germline ends. Here the CDR3 reads CASSQAQGGFVLMNTEAFF. The CDR3 nucleotides read TGTGCCAGCAGCCAGGCTCAAGGAGGGTTTGTCCTTATGAACACTGAAGCTTTCTTT.

The V and J genes are TRBV6-5 and TRBJ1-1, with D tentatively TRBD1 (5 bases). V lost 2 bases and J 4 bases, leaving 8 bases between the germline ends. The germline V gene encodes CDR1 MNHEY and CDR2 SVGAGI. This CDR3 has 13 amino acids. The CDR3 DNA is TGTGCCAGCAGTTACGAGCAGGGCACTGAAGCTTTCTTT. This gives the protein CASSYEQGTEAFF.

This clone has only one observation. The chain employs TRBV19 and TRBJ1-1; D gene uncertain. Germline V lookup: CDR1 LNHDA, CDR2 SQIVND (reference sequence). The CDR3 runs 14 residues. V dropped 3 bases and J dropped 3 bases, with 11 bases sitting between them. This CDR3 reads CASSIPGKYTEAFF. The CDR3 DNA follows: TGTGCCAGTAGTATCCCCGGGAAGTACACTGAAGCTTTCTTT.

In its sample, this clone was seen a few times. V usage is TRBV19 and J usage is TRBJ1-6, with a possible D match to TRBD1 (6 bases). The CDR3 extends over 14 amino acids. Germline V lookup: CDR1 LNHDA, CDR2 SQIVND (reference sequence). Trimming removed 6 bases at V and 6 bases at J, with 12 bases between. CDR3 DNA sequence: TGTGCCAGTAGCACAGGGTCCGGTAATTCACCCCTCCACTTT. This encodes CASSTGSGNSPLHF. The full variable domain, with the rest looked up from reference TRBV19 and TRBJ1-6, is DGGITQSPKYLFRKEGQNVTLSCEQNLNHDAMYWYRQDPGQGLRLIYYSQIVNDFQKGDIAEGYSVSREKKESFPLTVTSAQKNPTAFYLCASSTGSGNSPLHFGNGTRLTVT.

The chain is built from TRBV4-3 and TRBJ1-1; 8 bases match TRBD1. The CDR3 consists of 14 residues. Losses at the gene ends were 3 bases for V and 5 bases for J; bases not matched to a gene: 5. The germline V gene has CDR1 LGHNA and CDR2 YSLEER. The CDR3 bases are TGCGCCAGCAGCCATCCGGACAGGGAAACTGAAGCTTTCTTT. Encoded protein: CASSHPDRETEAFF.